This TCR beta chain was identified during a study of shared T cell receptors in the human thymus. Sequencing used immunoSEQ multiplex PCR; TCRdb keeps in-frame clones, though not all of them. The data hold roughly 710,000 clones, with 80% to 90% observed a single time. Germline CDR1 and CDR2: SGHTA and FQGNSA. The CDR3 contains 16 residues. V lost 5 bases and J lost 5, with 19 bases in between. These data were also filed under a second study, of human thymus T cells. This second study says: Corrective heart surgery yielded resections, and these provided the thymus tissue. Across thymic and blood repertoires, the usage of V and J genes appeared to be biased. As related research reported, thymic repertoires overlapped highly among unrelated individuals.

Input material: thymocytes. V gene TRBV7-2 combines with J gene TRBJ2-1; a weak D match, TRBD2 (6 bases). The sequence came from a girl under three years old with a congenital heart defect. CDR3 loop: CASSLPGGPPNNEQFF. CDR3 bases: TGTGCCAGCAGCCTCCCCGGGGGTCCACCGAACAATGAGCAGTTCTTC.